The clone carrying this T cell receptor beta chain has more than one count but fewer than ten. Antigen: not known. Compared with germline, one end of the junction differs, possibly owing to a read error. Broader study findings: Tumor Treg TCRs overlapped most with tumor naive CD4+ cells.

Semi-nested PCR with Nested Universal Primer A followed constant-region reverse priming of full-length variable regions. MiXCR was run by TCRdb on the 5' RACE reads, yielding one entry per CDR3 protein. The top ten hold about 2.2% of the sample, which has about 54,000 distinct CDR3 sequences, over 15% seen once. CDR3 size: 13 residues. The TCR was taken from a female donor with breast cancer. The sequencing input was naive CD4+ T cells sorted from blood. Subset in this sample: naive CD4+ T cells, CD4+CD45RA+CD25-. The genes are TRBV12-3 or TRBV12-4 and TRBJ2-3; D possibly matches TRBD1 or TRBD2 (5 bases each). The CDR3 sequence is CASRPPSPGPLHF. The DNA of the CDR3 is TGTGCCAGCAGGCCGCCTTCACCGGGACCCCTACATTTT.